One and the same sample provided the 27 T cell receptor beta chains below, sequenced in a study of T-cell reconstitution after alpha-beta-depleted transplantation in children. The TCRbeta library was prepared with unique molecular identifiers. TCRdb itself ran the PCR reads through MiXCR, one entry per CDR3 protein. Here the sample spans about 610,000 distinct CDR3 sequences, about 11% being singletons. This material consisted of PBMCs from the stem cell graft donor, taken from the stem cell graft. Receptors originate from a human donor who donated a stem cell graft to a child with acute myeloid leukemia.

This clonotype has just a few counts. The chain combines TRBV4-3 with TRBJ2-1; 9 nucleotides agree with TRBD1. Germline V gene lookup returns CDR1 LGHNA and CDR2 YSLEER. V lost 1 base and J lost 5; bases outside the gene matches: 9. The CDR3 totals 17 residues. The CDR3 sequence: CASSQVLGTGRDNEQFF. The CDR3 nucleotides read TGCGCCAGCAGCCAAGTCCTAGGGACAGGGAGAGACAATGAGCAGTTCTTC.

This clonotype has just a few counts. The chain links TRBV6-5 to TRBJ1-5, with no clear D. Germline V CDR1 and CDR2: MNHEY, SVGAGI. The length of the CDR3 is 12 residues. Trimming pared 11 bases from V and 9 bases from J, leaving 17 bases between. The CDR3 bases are TGTGCCGGCGGGAGCCCCGGAGGGCCCCAGCATTTT. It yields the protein CAGGSPGGPQHF.

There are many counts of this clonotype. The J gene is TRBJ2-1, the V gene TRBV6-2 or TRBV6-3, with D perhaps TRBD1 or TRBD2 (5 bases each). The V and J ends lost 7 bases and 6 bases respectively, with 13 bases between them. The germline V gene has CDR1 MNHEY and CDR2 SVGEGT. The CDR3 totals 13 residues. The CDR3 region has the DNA TGTGCCAGCAACTTGGGACGCCGCAATGAGCAGTTCTTC. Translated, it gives CASNLGRRNEQFF.

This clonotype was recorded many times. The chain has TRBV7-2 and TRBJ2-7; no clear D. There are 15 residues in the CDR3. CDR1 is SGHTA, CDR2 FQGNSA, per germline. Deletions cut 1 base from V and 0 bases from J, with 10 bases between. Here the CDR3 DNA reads TGTGCCAGCAGCTTAGTACGGTCTAGCTCCTACGAGCAGTACTTC. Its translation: CASSLVRSSSYEQYF.

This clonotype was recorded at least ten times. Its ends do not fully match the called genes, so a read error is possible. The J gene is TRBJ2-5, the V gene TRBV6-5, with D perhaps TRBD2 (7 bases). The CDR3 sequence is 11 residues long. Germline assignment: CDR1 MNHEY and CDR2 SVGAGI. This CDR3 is CASYSGGDWNF. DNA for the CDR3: TGTGCCAGTTATTCGGGGGGCGATTGGAACTTC.

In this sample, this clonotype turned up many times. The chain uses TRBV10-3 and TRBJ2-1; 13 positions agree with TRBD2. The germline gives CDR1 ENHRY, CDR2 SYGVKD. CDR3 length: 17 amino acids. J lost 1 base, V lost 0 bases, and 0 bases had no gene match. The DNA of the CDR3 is TGTGCCATCAGTGAGTCGACTAGCGGGAGGTCCTACAATGAGCAGTTCTTC. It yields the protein CAISESTSGRSYNEQFF.

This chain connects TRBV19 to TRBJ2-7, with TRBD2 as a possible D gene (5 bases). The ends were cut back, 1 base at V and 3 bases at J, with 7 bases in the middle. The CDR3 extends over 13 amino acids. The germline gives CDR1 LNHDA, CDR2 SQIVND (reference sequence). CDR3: CASSIGRGYEQYF. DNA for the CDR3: TGTGCCAGTAGTATAGGACGGGGCTACGAGCAGTACTTC.

The CDR3, as DNA: TGTGCCAGCAGGCCCCAACAGAGCTCCTACGAGCAGTACTTC. This gives the protein CASRPQQSSYEQYF. This rearrangement joins TRBV6-5 to TRBJ2-7; the D is unclear. Germline V gene lookup returns CDR1 MNHEY and CDR2 SVGAGI. Trimming took 6 bases from V and 0 from J, leaving 12 bases between them. The CDR3 sequence is 14 residues long.

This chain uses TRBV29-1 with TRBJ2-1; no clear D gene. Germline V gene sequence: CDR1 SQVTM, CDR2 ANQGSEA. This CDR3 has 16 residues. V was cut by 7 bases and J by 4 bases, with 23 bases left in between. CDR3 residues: CSAARSSNAPYNEQFF. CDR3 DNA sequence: TGCAGCGCCGCACGGTCATCCAATGCCCCATACAATGAGCAGTTCTTC.

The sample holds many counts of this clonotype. CDR3 region: CATSAGGDLGNTIYF. The CDR3 DNA reads TGTGCCACCAGTGCAGGGGGTGATCTTGGAAACACCATATATTTT. The chain couples TRBV24-1 to TRBJ1-3; TRBD1 matches 7 bases. The junction had 6 bases not matched to a gene; V was cut back by 5 bases and J by 3 bases. The CDR3 spans 15 residues. CDR1 and CDR2 (germline): KGHDR, SFDVKD.

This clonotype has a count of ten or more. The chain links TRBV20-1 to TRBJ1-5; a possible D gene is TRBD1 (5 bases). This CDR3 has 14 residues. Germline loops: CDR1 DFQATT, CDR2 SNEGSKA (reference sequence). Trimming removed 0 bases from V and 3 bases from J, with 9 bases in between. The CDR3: CSARDGGANQPQHF. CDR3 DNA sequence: TGCAGTGCTAGAGACGGGGGAGCCAATCAGCCCCAGCATTTT.

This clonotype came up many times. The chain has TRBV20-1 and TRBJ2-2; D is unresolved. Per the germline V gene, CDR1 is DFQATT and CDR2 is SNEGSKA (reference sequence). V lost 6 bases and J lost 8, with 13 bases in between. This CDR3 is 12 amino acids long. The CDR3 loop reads CSAPGGPGELFF. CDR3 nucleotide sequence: TGCAGTGCCCCGGGTGGCCCAGGGGAGCTGTTTTTT.

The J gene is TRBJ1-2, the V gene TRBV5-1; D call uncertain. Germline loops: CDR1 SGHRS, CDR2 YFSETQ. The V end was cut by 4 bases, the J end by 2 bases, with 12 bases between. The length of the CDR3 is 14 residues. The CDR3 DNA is TGCGCCAGCAGCGAAGGGCCTACCAACTATGGCTACACCTTC. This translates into CASSEGPTNYGYTF.

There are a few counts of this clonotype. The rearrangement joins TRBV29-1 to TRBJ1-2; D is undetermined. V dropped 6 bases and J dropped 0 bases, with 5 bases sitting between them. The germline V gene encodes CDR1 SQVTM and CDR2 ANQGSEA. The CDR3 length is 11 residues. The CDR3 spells CSVGSNYGYTF. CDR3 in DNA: TGCAGCGTCGGGTCTAACTATGGCTACACCTTC. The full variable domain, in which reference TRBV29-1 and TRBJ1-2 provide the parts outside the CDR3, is SAVISQKPSRDICQRGTSLTIQCQVDSQVTMMFWYRQQPGQSLTLIATANQGSEATYESGFVIDKFPISRPNLTFSTLTVSNMSPEDSSIYLCSVGSNYGYTFGSGTRLTVV.

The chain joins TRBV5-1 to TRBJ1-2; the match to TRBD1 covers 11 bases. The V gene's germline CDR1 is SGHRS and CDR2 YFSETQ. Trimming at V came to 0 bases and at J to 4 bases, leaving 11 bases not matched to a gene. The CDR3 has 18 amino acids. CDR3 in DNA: TGCGCCAGCAGCTTGGCCACGGGACAGGGGGTGTCAAGCTATGGCTACACCTTC. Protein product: CASSLATGQGVSSYGYTF.

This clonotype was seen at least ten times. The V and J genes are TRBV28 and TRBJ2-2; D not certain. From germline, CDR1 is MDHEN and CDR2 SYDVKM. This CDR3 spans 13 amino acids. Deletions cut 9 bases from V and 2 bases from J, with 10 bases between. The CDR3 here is CASSDPNTGELFF. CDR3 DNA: TGTGCCAGTTCGGACCCTAACACCGGGGAGCTGTTTTTT. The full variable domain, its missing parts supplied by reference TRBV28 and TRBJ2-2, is DVKVTQSSRYLVKRTGEKVFLECVQDMDHENMFWYRQDPGLGLRLIYFSYDVKMKEKGDIPEGYSVSREKKERFSLILESASTNQTSMYLCASSDPNTGELFFGEGSRLTVL.

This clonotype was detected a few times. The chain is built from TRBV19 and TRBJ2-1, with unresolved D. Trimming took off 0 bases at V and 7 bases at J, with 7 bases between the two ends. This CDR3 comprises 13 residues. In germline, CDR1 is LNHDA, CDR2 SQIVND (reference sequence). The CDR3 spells CASSIDLENEQFF. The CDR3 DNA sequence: TGTGCCAGTAGTATAGATCTGGAGAATGAGCAGTTCTTC.

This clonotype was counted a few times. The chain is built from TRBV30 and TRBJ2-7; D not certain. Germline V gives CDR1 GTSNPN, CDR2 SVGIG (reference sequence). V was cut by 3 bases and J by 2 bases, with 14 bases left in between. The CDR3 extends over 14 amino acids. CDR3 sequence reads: CAWSPLGLAYEQYF. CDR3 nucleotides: TGTGCCTGGAGCCCTCTTGGTCTAGCCTACGAGCAGTACTTC. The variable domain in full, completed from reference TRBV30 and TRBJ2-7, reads SQTIHQWPATLVQPVGSPLSLECTVEGTSNPNLYWYRQAAGRGLQLLFYSVGIGQISSEVPQNLSASRPQDRQFILSSKKLLLSDSGFYLCAWSPLGLAYEQYFGPGTRLTVT.

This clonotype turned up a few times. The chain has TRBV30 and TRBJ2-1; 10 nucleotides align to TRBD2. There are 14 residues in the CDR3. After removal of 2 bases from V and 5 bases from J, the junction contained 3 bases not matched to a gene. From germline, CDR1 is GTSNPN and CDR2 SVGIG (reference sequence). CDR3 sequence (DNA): TGTGCCTGGAGTAGCGGGAGGGGGAACAATGAGCAGTTCTTC. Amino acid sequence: CAWSSGRGNNEQFF.

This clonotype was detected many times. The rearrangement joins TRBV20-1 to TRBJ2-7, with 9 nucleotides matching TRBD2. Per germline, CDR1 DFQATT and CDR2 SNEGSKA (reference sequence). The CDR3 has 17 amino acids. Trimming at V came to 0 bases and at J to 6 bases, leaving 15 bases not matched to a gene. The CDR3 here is CSARDFLVLAGVSEQYF. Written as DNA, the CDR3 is TGCAGTGCTAGAGATTTTCTTGTATTAGCGGGAGTATCCGAGCAGTACTTC.

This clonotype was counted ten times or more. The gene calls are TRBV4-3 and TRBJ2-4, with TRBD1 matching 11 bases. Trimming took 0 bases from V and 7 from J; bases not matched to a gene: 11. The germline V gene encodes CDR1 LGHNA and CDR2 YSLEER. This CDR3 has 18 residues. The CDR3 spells CASSQDRSGTGGFNIQYF. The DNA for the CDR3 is TGCGCCAGCAGCCAAGATCGAAGTGGGACAGGGGGTTTCAACATTCAGTACTTC.

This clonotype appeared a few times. The CDR3 spells CATSSTRGGEQFF. In DNA, the CDR3 is TGTGCCACCAGCAGCACGCGAGGGGGGGAGCAGTTCTTC. The chain is built from TRBV15 and TRBJ2-1; D might be TRBD1 or TRBD2, each matching 6 bases. The CDR3 is made up of 13 amino acids. V was shortened by 3 bases and J by 10 bases, with 13 bases between the two germline ends. Per germline, CDR1 LNHNV and CDR2 YYDKDF (reference sequence).

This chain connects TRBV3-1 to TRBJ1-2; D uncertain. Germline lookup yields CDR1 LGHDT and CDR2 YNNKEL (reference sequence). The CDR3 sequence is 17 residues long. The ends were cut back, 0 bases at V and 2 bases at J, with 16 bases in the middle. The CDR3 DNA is TGTGCCAGCAGCCAAGATCTGATGGATCAAGGGAACTATGGCTACACCTTC. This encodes CASSQDLMDQGNYGYTF.

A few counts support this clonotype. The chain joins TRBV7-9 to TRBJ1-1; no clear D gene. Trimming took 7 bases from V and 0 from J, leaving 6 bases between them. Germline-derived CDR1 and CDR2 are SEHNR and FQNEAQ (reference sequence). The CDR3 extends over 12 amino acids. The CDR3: CASTPMNTEAFF. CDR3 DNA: TGTGCCAGCACTCCGATGAACACTGAAGCTTTCTTT.

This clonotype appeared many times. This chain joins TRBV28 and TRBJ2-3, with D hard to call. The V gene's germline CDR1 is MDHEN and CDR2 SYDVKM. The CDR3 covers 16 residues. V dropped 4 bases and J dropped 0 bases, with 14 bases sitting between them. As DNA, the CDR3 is TGTGCCAGCAGTTCCAACCGGGCGGTTAGCACAGATACGCAGTATTTT. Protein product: CASSSNRAVSTDTQYF.

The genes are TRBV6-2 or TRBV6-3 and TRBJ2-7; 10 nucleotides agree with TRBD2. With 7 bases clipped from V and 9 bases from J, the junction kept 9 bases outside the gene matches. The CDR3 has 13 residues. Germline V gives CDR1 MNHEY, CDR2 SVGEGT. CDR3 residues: CASNSGRATGQYF. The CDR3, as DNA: TGTGCCAGCAACAGCGGGAGGGCAACAGGGCAGTACTTC.

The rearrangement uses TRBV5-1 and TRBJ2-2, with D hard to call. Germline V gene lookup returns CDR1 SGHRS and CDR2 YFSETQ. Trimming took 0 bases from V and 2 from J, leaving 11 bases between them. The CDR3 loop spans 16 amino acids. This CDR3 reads CASSLAAQVNTGELFF. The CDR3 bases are TGCGCCAGCAGCTTGGCTGCGCAGGTTAACACCGGGGAGCTGTTTTTT.